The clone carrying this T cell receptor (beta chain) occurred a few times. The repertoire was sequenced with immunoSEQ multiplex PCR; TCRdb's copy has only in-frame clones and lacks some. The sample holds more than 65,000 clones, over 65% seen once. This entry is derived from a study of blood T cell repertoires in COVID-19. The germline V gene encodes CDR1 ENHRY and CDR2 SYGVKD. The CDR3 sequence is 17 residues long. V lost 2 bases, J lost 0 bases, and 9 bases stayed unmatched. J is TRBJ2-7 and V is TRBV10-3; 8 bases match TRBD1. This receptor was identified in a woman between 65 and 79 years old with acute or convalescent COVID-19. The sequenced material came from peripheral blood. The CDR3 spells CAISEPSWTGSSYEQYF. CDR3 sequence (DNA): TGTGCCATCAGTGAGCCCTCTTGGACAGGGAGCTCCTACGAGCAGTACTTC.